Each of the 6 T cell receptor beta chains below was sequenced from the same sample in a study of cytomegalovirus exposure and HLA in healthy donors. 13 Jbeta primers and 60 Vbeta primers were used for the PCR. This table comes from immunoSEQ multiplex PCR, and its TCRdb copy is limited to in-frame clones, with some not included. The sample has 110,000 or so clones, over 60% seen once. The sample was PBMCs. The origin of the receptors is a man aged 35-49 years in good health and CMV-seropositive.

This clone was seen only a few times. The chain combines TRBV18 with TRBJ1-5, with D maybe TRBD1 (6 bases). The CDR3 contains 13 residues. V dropped 5 bases and J dropped 7 bases, with 12 bases sitting between them. The germline gives CDR1 KGHSH, CDR2 LQKENI. The CDR3 here is CASSAEQGQPQHF. The CDR3 DNA is TGTGCCAGCTCAGCCGAACAGGGACAGCCCCAGCATTTT.

The chain uses TRBV9 and TRBJ2-3, with 11 bases fitting TRBD2. Trimming took 4 bases from V and 1 from J; bases not matched to a gene: 5. Germline V gene sequence: CDR1 SGDLS, CDR2 YYNGEE. This CDR3 spans 16 amino acids. This chain's CDR3 is CASSKQTSGGTDTQYF. CDR3 DNA: TGTGCCAGCAGCAAACAGACTAGCGGGGGCACAGATACGCAGTATTTT. Looking up the rest from reference TRBV9 and TRBJ2-3 gives the full variable domain: DSGVTQTPKHLITATGQRVTLRCSPRSGDLSVYWYQQSLDQGLQFLIQYYNGEERAKGNILERFSAQQFPDLHSELNLSSLELGDSALYFCASSKQTSGGTDTQYFGPGTRLTVL.

The gene calls are TRBV29-1 and TRBJ2-1; D may be TRBD1 (5 bases). The CDR3 covers 14 residues. V lost 7 bases, J lost 5 bases, and 18 bases lay in between. The V gene's germline CDR1 is SQVTM and CDR2 ANQGSEA. CDR3: CSGLHRSRDNEQFF. CDR3 bases: TGCAGCGGCTTACACAGGAGTAGAGACAATGAGCAGTTCTTC.

The chain is built from TRBV5-1 and TRBJ2-7; 10 bases fit TRBD2. The CDR3 has 14 amino acids. Trimming at V came to 4 bases and at J to 7 bases, leaving 8 bases not matched to a gene. The V gene's germline CDR1 is SGHRS and CDR2 YFSETQ. CDR3 DNA: TGCGCCAGCAGCCCACTAGCGGGACAGGAGGAGCAGTACTTC. Translating it yields CASSPLAGQEEQYF.

This clone has only a few counts. The germline gene is not matched at one end of the junction; a read error may be the cause. The genes are TRBV7-7 and TRBJ2-3, with a weak D call TRBD2 (7 bases). The CDR3 sequence is 15 residues long. Germline CDR1 is SSHAT and CDR2 is FNYEAQ (reference sequence). The chain's CDR3 is CASSPGGRSTDTQYF. CDR3 DNA sequence: TGTGCTAGCAGCCCGGGGGGCCGTAGCACAGATACGCAGTATTTT.

This chain uses TRBV7-8 with TRBJ1-1, with no clear D. The CDR3 loop spans 17 amino acids. Germline assignment: CDR1 SGHVS and CDR2 FQNEAQ. Trimming removed 1 base at V and 1 base at J, with 16 bases between. CDR3 region: CASSLDRAGGKNTEAFF. The CDR3, as DNA: TGTGCCAGCAGCTTAGATAGGGCAGGAGGGAAGAACACTGAAGCTTTCTTT. The variable domain in full, with the rest retrieved from reference TRBV7-8 and TRBJ1-1, is GAGVSQSPRYKVAKRGQDVALRCDPISGHVSLFWYQQALGQGPEFLTYFQNEAQLDKSGLPSDRFFAERPEGSVSTLKIQRTQQEDSAVYLCASSLDRAGGKNTEAFFGQGTRLTVV.